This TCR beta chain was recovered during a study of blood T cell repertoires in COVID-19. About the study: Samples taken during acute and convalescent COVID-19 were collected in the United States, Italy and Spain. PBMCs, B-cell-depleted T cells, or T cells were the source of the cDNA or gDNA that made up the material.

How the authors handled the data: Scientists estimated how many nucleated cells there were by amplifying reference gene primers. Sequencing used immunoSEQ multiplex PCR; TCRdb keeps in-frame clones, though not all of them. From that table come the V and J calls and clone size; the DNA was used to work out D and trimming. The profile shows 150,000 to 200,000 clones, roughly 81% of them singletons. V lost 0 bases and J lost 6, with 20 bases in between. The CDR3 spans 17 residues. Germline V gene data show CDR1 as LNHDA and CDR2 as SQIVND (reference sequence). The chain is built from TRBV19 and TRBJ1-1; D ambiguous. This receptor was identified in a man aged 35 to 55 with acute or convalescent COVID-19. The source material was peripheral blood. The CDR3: CASSIDSNPEGRAEAFF. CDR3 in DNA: TGTGCCAGTAGTATAGATAGTAACCCGGAGGGTCGGGCTGAAGCTTTCTTT.